This T cell receptor beta chain was sequenced in a study of blood T cell repertoires in COVID-19. Whole-study context: Some COVID-19 samples were acute and others convalescent; all came from the United States, Italy and Spain.

CDR1 and CDR2 from the germline V gene are SGHRS and YFSETQ. The CDR3 sequence is 14 residues long. Trimming cost V 0 bases and J 6 bases; bases outside gene matches: 5. As handled by the study authors: Nucleated cell counts were estimated from reference gene primer amplification. Data came from immunoSEQ multiplex PCR; TCRdb stores just in-frame clones and leaves some out. V and J calls and clone size come straight from that table; D and trimming were deduced from the DNA. The sample gives 110,000 or so clones, 60% to 80% of which show up once; over 6.5% is in the top ten. Sequenced sample: peripheral blood. The origin of this receptor is a human donor in a cohort sampled during active COVID-19. The rearrangement joins TRBV5-1 to TRBJ2-7; TRBD1 matches 8 bases. CDR3 nucleotides: TGCGCCAGCAGCTTGGGGACAGGGTCCACCGAGCAGTACTTC. Translating gives CASSLGTGSTEQYF.